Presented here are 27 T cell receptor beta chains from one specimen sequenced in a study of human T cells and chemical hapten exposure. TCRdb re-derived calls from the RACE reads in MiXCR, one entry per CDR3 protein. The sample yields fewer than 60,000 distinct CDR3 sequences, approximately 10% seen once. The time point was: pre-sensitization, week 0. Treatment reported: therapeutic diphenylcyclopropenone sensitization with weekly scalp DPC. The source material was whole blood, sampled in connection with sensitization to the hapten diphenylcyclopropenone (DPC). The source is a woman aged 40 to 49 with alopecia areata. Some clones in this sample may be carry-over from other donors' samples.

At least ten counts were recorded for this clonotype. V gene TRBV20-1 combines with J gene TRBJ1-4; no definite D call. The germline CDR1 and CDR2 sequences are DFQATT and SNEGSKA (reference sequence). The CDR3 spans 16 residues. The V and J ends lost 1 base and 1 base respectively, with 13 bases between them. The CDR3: CSARGLGPGTNEKLFF. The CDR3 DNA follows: TGCAGTGCTAGAGGGCTAGGTCCGGGAACTAATGAAAAACTGTTTTTT.

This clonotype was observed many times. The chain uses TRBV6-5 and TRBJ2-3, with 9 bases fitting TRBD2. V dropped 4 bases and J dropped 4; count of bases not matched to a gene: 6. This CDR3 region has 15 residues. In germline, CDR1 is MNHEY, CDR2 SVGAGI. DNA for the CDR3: TGTGCCAGCAGTTCAGCGGGGGGTGGGGCAGATACGCAGTATTTT. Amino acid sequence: CASSSAGGGADTQYF.

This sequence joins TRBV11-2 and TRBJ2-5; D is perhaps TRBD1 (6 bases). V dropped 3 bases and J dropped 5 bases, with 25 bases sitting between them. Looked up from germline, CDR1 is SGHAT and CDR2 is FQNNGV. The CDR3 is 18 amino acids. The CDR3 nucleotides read TGTGCCAGCAGCTTTTCGTCCGGTGGCAGGGGTTCGAGGGAGACCCAGTACTTC. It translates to CASSFSSGGRGSRETQYF. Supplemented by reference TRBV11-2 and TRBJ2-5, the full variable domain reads EAGVAQSPRYKIIEKRQSVAFWCNPISGHATLYWYQQILGQGPKLLIQFQNNGVVDDSQLPKDRFSAERLKGVDSTLKIQPAKLEDSAVYLCASSFSSGGRGSRETQYFGPGTRLLVL.

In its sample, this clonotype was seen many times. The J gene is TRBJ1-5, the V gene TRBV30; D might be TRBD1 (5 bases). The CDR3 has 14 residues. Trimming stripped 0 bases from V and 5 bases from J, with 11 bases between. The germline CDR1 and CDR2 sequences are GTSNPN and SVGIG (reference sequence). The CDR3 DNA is TGTGCCTGGAGTGTACCCGGGGGTCATCAGCCCCAGCATTTT. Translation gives CAWSVPGGHQPQHF.

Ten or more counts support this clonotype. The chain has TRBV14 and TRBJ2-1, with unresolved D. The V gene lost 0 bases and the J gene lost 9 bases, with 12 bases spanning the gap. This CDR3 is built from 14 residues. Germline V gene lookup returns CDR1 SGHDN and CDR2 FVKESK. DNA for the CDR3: TGTGCCAGCAGCCAAGAGGTCCTAAGGAGTGAGCAGTTCTTC. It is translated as CASSQEVLRSEQFF.

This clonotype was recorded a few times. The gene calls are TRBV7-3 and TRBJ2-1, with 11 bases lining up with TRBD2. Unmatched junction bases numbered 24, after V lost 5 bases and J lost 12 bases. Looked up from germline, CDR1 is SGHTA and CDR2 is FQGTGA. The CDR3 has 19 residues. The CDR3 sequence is CASSTSSGGSLSRTRLQFF. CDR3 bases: TGTGCCAGCAGCACATCTAGCGGGGGGTCCCTTTCGAGGACAAGATTGCAGTTCTTC.

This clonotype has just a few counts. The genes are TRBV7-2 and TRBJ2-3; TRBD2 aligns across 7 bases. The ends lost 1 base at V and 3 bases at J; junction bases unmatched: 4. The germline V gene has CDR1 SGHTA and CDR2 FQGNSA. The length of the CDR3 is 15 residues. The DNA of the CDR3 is TGTGCCAGCAGCTTAGGTGCGGGAGAGACAGATACGCAGTATTTT. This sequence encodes CASSLGAGETDTQYF.

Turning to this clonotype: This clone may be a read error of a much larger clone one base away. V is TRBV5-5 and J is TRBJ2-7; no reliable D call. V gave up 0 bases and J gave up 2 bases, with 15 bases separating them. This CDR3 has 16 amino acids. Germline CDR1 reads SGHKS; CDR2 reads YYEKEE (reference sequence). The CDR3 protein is CASSLGTKWDAYEQYF. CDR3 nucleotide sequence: TGTGCCAGCAGCTTGGGAACCAAATGGGATGCCTACGAGCAGTACTTC.

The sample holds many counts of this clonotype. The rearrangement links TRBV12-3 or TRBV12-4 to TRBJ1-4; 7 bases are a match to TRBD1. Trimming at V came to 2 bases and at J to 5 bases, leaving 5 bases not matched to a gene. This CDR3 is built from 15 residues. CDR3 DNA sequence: TGTGCCAGCAGTTTAATGGCAGGGGGAAATGAAAAACTGTTTTTT. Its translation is CASSLMAGGNEKLFF.

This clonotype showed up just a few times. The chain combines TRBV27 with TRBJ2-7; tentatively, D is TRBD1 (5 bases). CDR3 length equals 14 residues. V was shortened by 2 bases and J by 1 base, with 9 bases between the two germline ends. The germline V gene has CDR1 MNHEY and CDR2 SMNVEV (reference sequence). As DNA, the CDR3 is TGTGCCAGCAGTTTACAGGGTGGGTCCTACGAGCAGTACTTC. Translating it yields CASSLQGGSYEQYF.

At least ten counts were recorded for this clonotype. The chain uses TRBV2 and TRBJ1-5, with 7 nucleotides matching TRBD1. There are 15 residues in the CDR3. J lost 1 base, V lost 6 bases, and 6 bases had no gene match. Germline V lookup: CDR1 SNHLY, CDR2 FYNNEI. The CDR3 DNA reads TGTGCCAGCAGCTACAGGGGTAGAAGCAATCAGCCCCAGCATTTT. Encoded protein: CASSYRGRSNQPQHF.

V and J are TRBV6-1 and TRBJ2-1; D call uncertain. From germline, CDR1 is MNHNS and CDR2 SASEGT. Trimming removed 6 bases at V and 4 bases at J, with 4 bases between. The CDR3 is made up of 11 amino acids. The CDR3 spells CASRNYNEQFF. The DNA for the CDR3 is TGTGCCAGCAGGAATTACAATGAGCAGTTCTTC.

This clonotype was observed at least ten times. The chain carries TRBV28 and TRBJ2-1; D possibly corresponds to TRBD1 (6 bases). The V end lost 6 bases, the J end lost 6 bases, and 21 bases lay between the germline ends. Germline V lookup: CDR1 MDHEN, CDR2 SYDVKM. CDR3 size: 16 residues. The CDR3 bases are TGTGCCAGCAGCCAGGGGACCTCGTACAGAGGCAATGAGCAGTTCTTC. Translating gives CASSQGTSYRGNEQFF.

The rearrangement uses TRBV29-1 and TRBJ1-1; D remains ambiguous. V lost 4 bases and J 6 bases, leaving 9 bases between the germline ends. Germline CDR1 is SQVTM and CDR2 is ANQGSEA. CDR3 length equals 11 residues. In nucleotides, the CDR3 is TGCAGCGTTGGGTTAGGTTCTGAAGCTTTCTTT. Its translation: CSVGLGSEAFF.

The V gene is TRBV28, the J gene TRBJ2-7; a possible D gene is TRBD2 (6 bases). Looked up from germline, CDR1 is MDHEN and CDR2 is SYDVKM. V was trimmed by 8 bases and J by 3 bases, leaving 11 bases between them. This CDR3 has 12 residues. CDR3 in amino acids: CASQAGSYEQYF. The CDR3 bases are TGTGCCAGCCAGGCGGGGAGCTACGAGCAGTACTTC.

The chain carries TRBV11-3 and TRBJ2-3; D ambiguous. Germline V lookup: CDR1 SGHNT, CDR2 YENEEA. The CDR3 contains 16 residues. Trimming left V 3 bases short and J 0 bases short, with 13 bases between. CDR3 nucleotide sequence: TGTGCCAGCAGCTTTAGTGTCAGTTATAGCACAGATACGCAGTATTTT. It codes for CASSFSVSYSTDTQYF.

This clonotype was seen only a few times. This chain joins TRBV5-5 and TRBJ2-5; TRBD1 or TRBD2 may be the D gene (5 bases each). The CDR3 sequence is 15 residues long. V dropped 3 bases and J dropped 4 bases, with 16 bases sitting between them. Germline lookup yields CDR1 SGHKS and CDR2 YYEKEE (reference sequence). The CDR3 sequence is CASSSTMGVGETQYF. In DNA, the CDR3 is TGTGCCAGCAGCTCGACGATGGGGGTAGGAGAGACCCAGTACTTC.

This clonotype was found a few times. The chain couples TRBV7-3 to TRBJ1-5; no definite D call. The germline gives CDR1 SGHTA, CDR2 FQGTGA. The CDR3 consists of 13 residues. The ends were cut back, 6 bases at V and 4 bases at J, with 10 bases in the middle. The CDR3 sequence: CASSFDPNQPQHF. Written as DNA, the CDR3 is TGTGCCAGCAGTTTCGACCCAAATCAGCCCCAGCATTTT. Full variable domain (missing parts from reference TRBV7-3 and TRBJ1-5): GAGVSQTPSNKVTEKGKYVELRCDPISGHTALYWYRQSLGQGPEFLIYFQGTGAADDSGLPNDRFFAVRPEGSVSTLKIQRTERGDSAVYLCASSFDPNQPQHFGDGTRLSIL.

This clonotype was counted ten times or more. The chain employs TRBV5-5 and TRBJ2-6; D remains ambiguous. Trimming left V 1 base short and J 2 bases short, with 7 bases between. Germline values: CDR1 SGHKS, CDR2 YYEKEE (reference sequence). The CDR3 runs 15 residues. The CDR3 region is CASSLLAAGANVLTF. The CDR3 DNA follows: TGTGCCAGCAGCTTGTTGGCAGCTGGGGCCAACGTCCTGACTTTC.

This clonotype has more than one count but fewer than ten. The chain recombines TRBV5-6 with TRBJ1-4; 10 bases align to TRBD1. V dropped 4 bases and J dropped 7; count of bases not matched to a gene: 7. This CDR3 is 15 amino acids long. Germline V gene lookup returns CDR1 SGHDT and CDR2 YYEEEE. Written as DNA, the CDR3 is TGTGCCAGCAGCCTTCCGGGACAGGGGATTGAAAAACTGTTTTTT. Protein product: CASSLPGQGIEKLFF.

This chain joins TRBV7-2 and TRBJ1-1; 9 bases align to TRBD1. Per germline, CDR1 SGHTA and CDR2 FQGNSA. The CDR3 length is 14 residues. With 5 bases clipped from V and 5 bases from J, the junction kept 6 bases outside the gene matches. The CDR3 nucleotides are TGTGCCAGCAGCGTGGACAGGGGAGGGACTGAAGCTTTCTTT. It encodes CASSVDRGGTEAFF.

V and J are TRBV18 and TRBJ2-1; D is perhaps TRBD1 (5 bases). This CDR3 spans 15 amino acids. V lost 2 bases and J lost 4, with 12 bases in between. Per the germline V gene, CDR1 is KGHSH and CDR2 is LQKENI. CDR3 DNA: TGTGCCAGCTCACCAGTAACAGGACCATACAATGAGCAGTTCTTC. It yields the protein CASSPVTGPYNEQFF.

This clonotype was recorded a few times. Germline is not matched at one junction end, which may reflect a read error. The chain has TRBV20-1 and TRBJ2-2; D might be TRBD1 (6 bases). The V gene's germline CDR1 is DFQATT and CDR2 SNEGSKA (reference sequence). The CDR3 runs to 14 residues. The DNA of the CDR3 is TGCAGTGCCCGGACGCAGGGGAACGCCGGGGAGCTGTTTTTT. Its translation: CSARTQGNAGELFF.

This CDR3 is CASSLFPAGGSTDTQYF. The CDR3 DNA reads as TGTGCCAGCAGCTTGTTTCCAGCGGGGGGAAGCACAGATACGCAGTATTTT. The V call is TRBV5-6, the J call TRBJ2-3, with 9 bases lining up with TRBD2. CDR3 length equals 17 residues. The V and J ends lost 1 base and 0 bases, in that order; junction bases with no gene match: 6. The germline gives CDR1 SGHDT, CDR2 YYEEEE.

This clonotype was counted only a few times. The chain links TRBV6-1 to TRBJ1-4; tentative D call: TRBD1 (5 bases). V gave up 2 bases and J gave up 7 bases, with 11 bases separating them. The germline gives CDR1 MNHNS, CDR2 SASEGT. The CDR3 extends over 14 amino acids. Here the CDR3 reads CASSEWGSSEKLFF. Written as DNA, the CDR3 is TGTGCCAGCAGTGAATGGGGGAGTAGTGAAAAACTGTTTTTT.

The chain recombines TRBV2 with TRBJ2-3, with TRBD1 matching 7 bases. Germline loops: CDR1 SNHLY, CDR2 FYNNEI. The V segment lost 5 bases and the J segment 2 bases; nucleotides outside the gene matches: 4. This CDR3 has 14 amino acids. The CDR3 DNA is TGTGCCAGCAGTATAGACAGGGACACAGATACGCAGTATTTT. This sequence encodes CASSIDRDTDTQYF.

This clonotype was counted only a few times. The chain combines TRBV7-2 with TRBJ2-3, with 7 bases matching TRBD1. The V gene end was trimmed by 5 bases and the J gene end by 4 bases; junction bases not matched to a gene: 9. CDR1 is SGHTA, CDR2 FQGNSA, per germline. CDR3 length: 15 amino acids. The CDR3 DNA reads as TGTGCCAGCAGCCACCGGGACAGCCTCCCAGATACGCAGTATTTT. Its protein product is CASSHRDSLPDTQYF.